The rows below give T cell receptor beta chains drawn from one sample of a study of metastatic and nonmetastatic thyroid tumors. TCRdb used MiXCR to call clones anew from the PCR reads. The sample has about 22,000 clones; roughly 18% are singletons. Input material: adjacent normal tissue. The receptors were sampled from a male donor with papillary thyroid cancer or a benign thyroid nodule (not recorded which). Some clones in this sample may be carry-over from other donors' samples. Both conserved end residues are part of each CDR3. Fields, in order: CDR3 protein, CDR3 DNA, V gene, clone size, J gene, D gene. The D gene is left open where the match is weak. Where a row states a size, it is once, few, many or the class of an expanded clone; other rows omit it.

cdr3_aa: CASSSHRQGVETQYF
cdr3_nt: TGTGCCAGCAGTTCCCATAGACAGGGCGTAGAGACCCAGTACTTC
v_call: TRBV12-3/TRBV12-4
clone_size: medium-sized
j_call: TRBJ2-5
d_call: TRBD1

cdr3_aa: CASSVGLANEQFF
cdr3_nt: TGTGCCAGCAGTGTCGGACTGGCCAATGAGCAGTTCTTC
v_call: TRBV27
clone_size: few
j_call: TRBJ2-1
d_call: -

cdr3_aa: CSARGLLAGSYSGQFF
cdr3_nt: TGCAGTGCTAGAGGACTCCTAGCGGGGAGTTACAGTGGGCAGTTCTTC
v_call: TRBV20-1
clone_size: -
j_call: TRBJ2-1
d_call: TRBD2

cdr3_aa: CACSQRFHEKLFF
cdr3_nt: TGTGCGTGCAGCCAGCGGTTCCATGAAAAACTGTTTTTT
v_call: TRBV7-8
clone_size: -
j_call: TRBJ1-4
d_call: -

cdr3_aa: CASSDISRGSEQFF
cdr3_nt: TGTGCCAGCAGTGATATATCGCGTGGGTCTGAGCAGTTCTTC
v_call: TRBV27
clone_size: few
j_call: TRBJ2-1
d_call: -

cdr3_aa: CASSLAFSSPLRF
cdr3_nt: TGTGCCAGCAGCTTAGCGTTTTCCTCACCCCTCCGCTTT
v_call: TRBV7-9
clone_size: -
j_call: TRBJ1-6
d_call: -

cdr3_aa: CASSFDRDYYEQYF
cdr3_nt: TGCGCCAGCAGCTTCGACAGGGATTACTACGAGCAGTACTTC
v_call: TRBV5-1
clone_size: many
j_call: TRBJ2-7
d_call: TRBD1

cdr3_aa: CASSLVQGQRNEQFF
cdr3_nt: TGTGCCAGTAGCCTAGTACAGGGACAGAGGAATGAGCAGTTCTTC
v_call: TRBV19
clone_size: many
j_call: TRBJ2-1
d_call: TRBD1

cdr3_aa: CASSWKQGAGVNTIYF
cdr3_nt: TGTGCCAGCAGCTGGAAACAGGGGGCGGGGGTAAACACCATATATTTT
v_call: TRBV9
clone_size: many
j_call: TRBJ1-3
d_call: TRBD1

cdr3_aa: CASSQGPHYEQYF
cdr3_nt: TGTGCCAGCAGTCAAGGGCCCCACTACGAGCAGTACTTC
v_call: TRBV7-9
clone_size: -
j_call: TRBJ2-7
d_call: -

cdr3_aa: CASSFGGFPGELFF
cdr3_nt: TGTGCCAGCAGCTTCGGCGGATTCCCCGGGGAGCTGTTTTTT
v_call: TRBV5-6
clone_size: many
j_call: TRBJ2-2
d_call: -

cdr3_aa: CASSPRGNTEAFF
cdr3_nt: TGCGCCAGCAGCCCCCGGGGGAACACTGAAGCTTTCTTT
v_call: TRBV4-1
clone_size: -
j_call: TRBJ1-1
d_call: -

cdr3_aa: CASSVGVGRTGGTQYF
cdr3_nt: TGTGCCAGCAGCGTAGGGGTAGGGAGGACTGGGGGTACGCAGTATTTT
v_call: TRBV9
clone_size: -
j_call: TRBJ2-3
d_call: -

cdr3_aa: CACSSSHSGYTF
cdr3_nt: TGTGCCTGCAGCTCGTCCCATTCGGGCTACACCTTC
v_call: TRBV7-2
clone_size: -
j_call: TRBJ1-2
d_call: -

cdr3_aa: CASHLYWAAGTSGRAYNEQFF
cdr3_nt: TGTGCCAGCCACCTCTATTGGGCAGCCGGGACTAGCGGGCGGGCTTACAATGAGCAGTTCTTC
v_call: TRBV6-4
clone_size: -
j_call: TRBJ2-1
d_call: TRBD2

cdr3_aa: CASSSRLAVNYNEQFF
cdr3_nt: TGTGCCAGCAGTTCCCGACTAGCGGTAAACTACAATGAGCAGTTCTTC
v_call: TRBV6-6
clone_size: many
j_call: TRBJ2-1
d_call: TRBD2

cdr3_aa: CASSRVVSEAFF
cdr3_nt: TGTGCCAGCAGCCGAGTCGTGTCTGAAGCTTTCTTT
v_call: TRBV7-2
clone_size: many
j_call: TRBJ1-1
d_call: -

cdr3_aa: CASSFVDRGWGSNQPQHF
cdr3_nt: TGTGCCAGCAGTTTCGTGGACAGGGGGTGGGGTAGCAATCAGCCCCAGCATTTT
v_call: TRBV12-3/TRBV12-4
clone_size: medium-sized
j_call: TRBJ1-5
d_call: TRBD1

cdr3_aa: CASSLTGTINTGELFF
cdr3_nt: TGTGCCAGCAGCTTAACAGGCACAATCAACACCGGGGAGCTGTTTTTT
v_call: TRBV5-1
clone_size: many
j_call: TRBJ2-2
d_call: -

cdr3_aa: CASSETSGSPTEQFF
cdr3_nt: TGTGCCAGCAGCGAGACTAGCGGGAGTCCCACGGAGCAGTTCTTC
v_call: TRBV7-9
clone_size: many
j_call: TRBJ2-1
d_call: TRBD2

cdr3_aa: CATIRYRGWQPQHF
cdr3_nt: TGTGCCACCATCAGGTACAGGGGTTGGCAGCCCCAGCATTTT
v_call: TRBV15
clone_size: few
j_call: TRBJ1-5
d_call: TRBD1

cdr3_aa: CASSPPAGRPQHF
cdr3_nt: TGTGCCAGCAGCCCACCGGCAGGCAGGCCCCAGCATTTT
v_call: TRBV6-2/TRBV6-3
clone_size: medium-sized
j_call: TRBJ1-5
d_call: -

cdr3_aa: CASSDHVNQPQHF
cdr3_nt: TGTGCCAGTAGCGACCACGTAAATCAGCCCCAGCATTTT
v_call: TRBV19
clone_size: many
j_call: TRBJ1-5
d_call: -

cdr3_aa: CASSHGAWAPADTQYF
cdr3_nt: TGCGCCAGCAGCCACGGCGCGTGGGCCCCGGCAGATACGCAGTATTTT
v_call: TRBV7-8
clone_size: -
j_call: TRBJ2-3
d_call: -

cdr3_aa: CASSLSAGGPLTNYEQYF
cdr3_nt: TGCGCCAGCAGCCTTAGCGCGGGGGGCCCCCTCACTAACTACGAGCAGTACTTC
v_call: TRBV4-1
clone_size: many
j_call: TRBJ2-7
d_call: TRBD2

cdr3_aa: CASSPTGGNTEAFF
cdr3_nt: TGTGCCAGCAGTCCGACAGGGGGAAACACTGAAGCTTTCTTT
v_call: TRBV6-1
clone_size: few
j_call: TRBJ1-1
d_call: TRBD1

cdr3_aa: CASSLGGQEPYEQYF
cdr3_nt: TGTGCCAGCAGCTTAGGGGGACAGGAACCCTACGAGCAGTACTTC
v_call: TRBV7-8
clone_size: -
j_call: TRBJ2-7
d_call: TRBD1

cdr3_aa: CASSLLAYYNEQFF
cdr3_nt: TGCGCCAGCAGCTTGCTAGCGTATTACAATGAGCAGTTCTTC
v_call: TRBV5-1
clone_size: many
j_call: TRBJ2-1
d_call: -

cdr3_aa: CASSIDTNTYYGYTF
cdr3_nt: TGTGCCAGTAGTATAGATACGAACACCTACTATGGCTACACCTTC
v_call: TRBV19
clone_size: medium-sized
j_call: TRBJ1-2
d_call: -

cdr3_aa: CASSLNRPNTGELFF
cdr3_nt: TGTGCCAGCAGTTTGAACAGACCGAACACCGGGGAGCTGTTTTTT
v_call: TRBV2
clone_size: -
j_call: TRBJ2-2
d_call: -

cdr3_aa: CASSMADGAHGYTF
cdr3_nt: TGTGCCAGTAGTATGGCGGACGGGGCCCATGGCTACACCTTC
v_call: TRBV19
clone_size: few
j_call: TRBJ1-2
d_call: -

cdr3_aa: CASSQEDREGRYGYTF
cdr3_nt: TGCGCCAGCAGCCAAGAGGATCGGGAAGGACGCTATGGCTACACCTTC
v_call: TRBV4-1
clone_size: many
j_call: TRBJ1-2
d_call: -

cdr3_aa: CASRAGGVANTGELFF
cdr3_nt: TGTGCCAGCAGGGCTGGCGGGGTCGCGAACACCGGGGAGCTGTTTTTT
v_call: TRBV12-3/TRBV12-4
clone_size: few
j_call: TRBJ2-2
d_call: -

cdr3_aa: CASSLAPLGTGELFF
cdr3_nt: TGCGCCAGCAGTTTGGCCCCCCTGGGCACCGGGGAGCTGTTTTTT
v_call: TRBV5-1
clone_size: many
j_call: TRBJ2-2
d_call: -

cdr3_aa: CASSYSGQNTGELFF
cdr3_nt: TGTGCCAGCAGTTACTCCGGGCAGAACACCGGGGAGCTGTTTTTT
v_call: TRBV6-6
clone_size: medium-sized
j_call: TRBJ2-2
d_call: -

cdr3_aa: CASSLAVSNQPQHF
cdr3_nt: TGTGCCAGCAGCTTAGCAGTTAGCAATCAGCCCCAGCATTTT
v_call: TRBV7-2
clone_size: many
j_call: TRBJ1-5
d_call: -

cdr3_aa: CSAQRVLAGDTQYF
cdr3_nt: TGCAGTGCCCAGAGGGTACTAGCGGGTGATACGCAGTATTTT
v_call: TRBV20-1
clone_size: many
j_call: TRBJ2-3
d_call: TRBD2

cdr3_aa: CTSSRNRVGTPNNEQFF
cdr3_nt: TGCACCAGCAGCCGGAACCGCGTCGGGACCCCCAACAATGAGCAGTTCTTC
v_call: TRBV4-3
clone_size: -
j_call: TRBJ2-1
d_call: -

cdr3_aa: CASSHPPGEKLFF
cdr3_nt: TGTGCCAGCAGCCACCCTCCAGGGGAAAAACTGTTTTTT
v_call: TRBV3-1
clone_size: many
j_call: TRBJ1-4
d_call: -

cdr3_aa: CAISEDRDNSPLHF
cdr3_nt: TGTGCCATCAGTGAGGACAGGGATAATTCACCCCTCCACTTT
v_call: TRBV10-3
clone_size: medium-sized
j_call: TRBJ1-6
d_call: TRBD1

cdr3_aa: CASSQLTGTGHGAGGYTF
cdr3_nt: TGTGCCAGCAGTCAACTAACCGGCACGGGACACGGGGCGGGTGGCTACACCTTC
v_call: TRBV2
clone_size: -
j_call: TRBJ1-2
d_call: -

cdr3_aa: CASSSSGETSYEQYF
cdr3_nt: TGTGCCAGCAGCTCTAGCGGGGAAACATCCTACGAGCAGTACTTC
v_call: TRBV5-4
clone_size: -
j_call: TRBJ2-7
d_call: TRBD2

cdr3_aa: CASSVAPTSMGTDTQYF
cdr3_nt: TGTGCCAGCAGCGTAGCTCCGACTAGCATGGGCACAGATACGCAGTATTTT
v_call: TRBV9
clone_size: many
j_call: TRBJ2-3
d_call: TRBD2

cdr3_aa: CASEGGVGNTEALF
cdr3_nt: TGCGCCAGTGAGGGGGGAGTGGGCAACACTGAAGCTTTATTT
v_call: TRBV10-2
clone_size: few
j_call: TRBJ1-1
d_call: -

cdr3_aa: CSGGEGGTNNEQFF
cdr3_nt: TGCAGTGGTGGGGAAGGGGGGACTAACAATGAGCAGTTCTTC
v_call: TRBV20-1
clone_size: -
j_call: TRBJ2-1
d_call: -

cdr3_aa: CASSGTSGSVDEQFF
cdr3_nt: TGTGCCAGCAGCGGGACTAGCGGGAGTGTCGATGAGCAGTTCTTC
v_call: TRBV9
clone_size: medium-sized
j_call: TRBJ2-1
d_call: TRBD2